This TCR beta chain was retrieved from a study of blood T cell repertoires in COVID-19. Study summary: The origin of the acute and convalescent COVID-19 samples was the United States, Italy and Spain. PBMCs, B-cell-depleted T cells, or T cells provided the cDNA or gDNA that made up the material.

Per the original data handling: Cell counts per sample came from amplifying reference gene primers. TCRdb keeps only in-frame clones here, not all; method: immunoSEQ multiplex PCR. V and J calls and clone size are copied from that table; D and trimming were computed from the DNA. This table has about 100,000 clones, around nine tenths appearing once. This clone was recorded a few times. The CDR3 runs 15 residues. Germline CDR1 reads LNHDA; CDR2 reads SQIVND (reference sequence). Trimming stripped 4 bases from V and 8 bases from J, with 18 bases between. V is TRBV19 and J is TRBJ2-1; D is undetermined. This clonotype originated in a human donor in a cohort sampled during active COVID-19. Sequencing was done on a sample of peripheral blood. The CDR3 DNA is TGTGCCAGTAGTACAGGCTCACGGTTTCGTGATGAGCAGTTCTTC. Protein sequence: CASSTGSRFRDEQFF. The full variable domain, in which reference TRBV19 and TRBJ2-1 provide the parts outside the CDR3, is DGGITQSPKYLFRKEGQNVTLSCEQNLNHDAMYWYRQDPGQGLRLIYYSQIVNDFQKGDIAEGYSVSREKKESFPLTVTSAQKNPTAFYLCASSTGSRFRDEQFFGPGTRLTVL.